This T cell receptor beta chain was captured by sequencing in a study of blood T cell repertoires in COVID-19. Study-wide background: Samples representing acute and convalescent COVID-19 were sourced from the United States, Italy and Spain.

Here immunoSEQ multiplex PCR was the method, and the copy in TCRdb shows in-frame clones only, minus some. The sample consists of 350,000 to 400,000 clones, about 89% of them appearing once. Assignment of participants to cohorts was predicated upon participant-reported clinical history. All exposed participants met a person with COVID-19 within 2 weeks before entering the study. This CDR3 is built from 15 residues. Germline CDR1 reads LNHDA; CDR2 reads SQIVND (reference sequence). The V gene end was trimmed by 2 bases and the J gene end by 7 bases; junction bases not matched to a gene: 2. The sequence derives from a woman between 35 and 50 years old who had been exposed to COVID-19. J is TRBJ2-2 and V is TRBV19, with TRBD2 identical over 12 bases. The sequencing input was PBMCs or T cells enriched from blood (not recorded which). The CDR3 loop reads CASSILAGGVGELFF. The CDR3 DNA reads TGTGCCAGTAGTATACTAGCGGGAGGGGTCGGGGAGCTGTTTTTT.